The 6 T cell receptor beta chains given below trace back to one sample, sequenced in a study of early T cells in non-severe SARS-CoV-2 infection. TCRdb reprocessed the 5' RACE reads via MiXCR and lists one record per CDR3 protein. The sample holds about 77,000 distinct CDR3 sequences; roughly 9.4% are singletons and the top ten take approximately 4.9%. The sample consisted of whole blood. These TCRs come from an adult who was a healthcare worker with PCR-confirmed SARS-CoV-2 infection or an uninfected control (not recorded which).

This clonotype was detected ten times or more. The rearrangement uses TRBV30 and TRBJ2-2; D possibly uses TRBD1 or TRBD2 (5 bases each). The CDR3 consists of 14 residues. The germline CDR1 and CDR2 sequences are GTSNPN and SVGIG (reference sequence). Trimming stripped 6 bases from V and 13 bases from J, with 24 bases between. The CDR3 protein is CACPHPGKPRGLFF. The CDR3 DNA sequence: TGTGCCTGCCCTCATCCAGGGAAACCGAGGGGGCTGTTTTTT.

In its sample, this clonotype was seen a few times. The V and J genes are TRBV24-1 and TRBJ2-1; 7 nucleotides agree with TRBD1. Germline V lookup: CDR1 KGHDR, CDR2 SFDVKD. J was trimmed by 6 bases and V by 1 base; bases with no gene match: 2. This CDR3 is 14 amino acids long. CDR3 DNA: TGTGCCACCAGTGATTTATGGACAGGCAATGAGCAGTTCTTC. This encodes CATSDLWTGNEQFF.

Remarks on this clonotype: A much more abundant neighbour one base away suggests this may be a read error. Because it lacks the conserved phenylalanine or tryptophan at the end, this CDR3 is likely a read error. The chain joins TRBV27 to TRBJ2-3; 8 nucleotides line up with TRBD2. Per germline, CDR1 MNHEY and CDR2 SMNVEV (reference sequence). The CDR3 extends over 17 amino acids. V was clipped by 5 bases and J by 2 bases; unmatched bases: 12. CDR3 DNA: TGTGCCAGCAGTCCGACGCGACTAGCGTATATCACAGATACGCAGTATTTA. It codes for CASSPTRLAYITDTQYL.

This clonotype was seen many times. V and J are TRBV28 and TRBJ1-5; D is possibly TRBD1 (6 bases). This CDR3 has 16 residues. Germline CDR1 reads MDHEN; CDR2 reads SYDVKM. V was shortened by 5 bases and J by 1 base, with 15 bases between the two germline ends. Here the CDR3 DNA reads TGTGCCAGCAGTCAAAGGAGAGGGGGAAGCAATCAGCCCCAGCATTTT. Protein sequence: CASSQRRGGSNQPQHF.

The chain recombines TRBV11-2 with TRBJ2-7; 9 bases fit TRBD1. Germline V lookup: CDR1 SGHAT, CDR2 FQNNGV. Trimming at V came to 0 bases and at J to 3 bases, leaving 9 bases not matched to a gene. CDR3 length equals 17 residues. In nucleotides, the CDR3 is TGTGCCAGCAGCTTAGATGCGGGACAGGGTATCATCTACGAGCAGTACTTC. Translating gives CASSLDAGQGIIYEQYF. Filled out from reference TRBV11-2 and TRBJ2-7, the complete variable domain reads EAGVAQSPRYKIIEKRQSVAFWCNPISGHATLYWYQQILGQGPKLLIQFQNNGVVDDSQLPKDRFSAERLKGVDSTLKIQPAKLEDSAVYLCASSLDAGQGIIYEQYFGPGTRLTVT.

This clonotype was observed at least ten times. The CDR3 bases are TGTGCCAGCAGCCCTCTCCGACTAAGCACAGATACGCAGTATTTT. It encodes CASSPLRLSTDTQYF. V gene TRBV6-2 or TRBV6-3 combines with J gene TRBJ2-3; D possibly corresponds to TRBD2 (5 bases). This CDR3 has 15 amino acids. The V gene lost 6 bases and the J gene lost 0 bases, with 13 bases spanning the gap. Germline loops: CDR1 MNHEY, CDR2 SVGEGT.